The TCR beta chain under discussion was sequenced for a study of Ad26.COV2.S vaccination and SARS-CoV-2 variants. Overall study context: Into the muscle, Ad26.COV2.S was dosed once or twice, 56 days apart.

Treatment specified: some 19 received Ad26.COV2.S at low or high dose, single or two shots; about 5 received placebo; per-sample allocation not given. Material that was analyzed had been drawn on day 63 after the first vaccine or placebo injection. Ad26 vector vaccine expressed Wuhan-strain SARS-CoV-2 spike. Comments on this clone: What it binds is not known.

Trimming took 4 bases from V and 4 from J, leaving 13 bases between them. The CDR3 is made up of 14 amino acids. Germline V gene sequence: CDR1 MNHEY, CDR2 SVGAGI. TCRdb's copy holds only in-frame clones and misses some; the assay was immunoSEQ multiplex PCR. The sample lists roughly 300,000 clones; 75% to 90% were seen once. Study-level findings and limits: Measurement of non-spike TCR breadth gave similar results in vaccine and placebo recipients. In vaccinated individuals, spike-specific CD8+ and CD4+ T cell responses reportedly displayed substantial breadth.

This clonotype was sampled from a person aged 18-65 years who received the Ad26.COV2.S COVID-19 vaccine or a placebo. The chain recombines TRBV6-5 with TRBJ1-2, with D tentatively TRBD1 (6 bases). The sample consisted of peripheral blood, taken in a trial of Ad26.COV2.S vaccine versus placebo. Here the CDR3 reads CASSSRGLSYGYTF. Written as DNA, the CDR3 is TGTGCCAGCAGTTCTCGGGGGCTAAGCTATGGCTACACCTTC.